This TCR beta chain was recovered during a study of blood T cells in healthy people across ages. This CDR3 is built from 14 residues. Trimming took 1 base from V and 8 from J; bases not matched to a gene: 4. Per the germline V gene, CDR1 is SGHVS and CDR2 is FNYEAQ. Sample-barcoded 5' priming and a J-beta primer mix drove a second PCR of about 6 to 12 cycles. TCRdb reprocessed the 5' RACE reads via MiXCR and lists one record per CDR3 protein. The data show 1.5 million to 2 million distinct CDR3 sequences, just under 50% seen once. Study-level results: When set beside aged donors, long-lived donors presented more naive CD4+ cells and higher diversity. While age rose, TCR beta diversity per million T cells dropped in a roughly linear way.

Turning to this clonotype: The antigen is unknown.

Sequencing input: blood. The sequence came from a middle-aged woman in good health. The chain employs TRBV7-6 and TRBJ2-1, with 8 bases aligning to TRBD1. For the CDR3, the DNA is TGTGCCAGCAGCTTAGGGACAGGGTCCGATGAGCAGTTCTTC. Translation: CASSLGTGSDEQFF.